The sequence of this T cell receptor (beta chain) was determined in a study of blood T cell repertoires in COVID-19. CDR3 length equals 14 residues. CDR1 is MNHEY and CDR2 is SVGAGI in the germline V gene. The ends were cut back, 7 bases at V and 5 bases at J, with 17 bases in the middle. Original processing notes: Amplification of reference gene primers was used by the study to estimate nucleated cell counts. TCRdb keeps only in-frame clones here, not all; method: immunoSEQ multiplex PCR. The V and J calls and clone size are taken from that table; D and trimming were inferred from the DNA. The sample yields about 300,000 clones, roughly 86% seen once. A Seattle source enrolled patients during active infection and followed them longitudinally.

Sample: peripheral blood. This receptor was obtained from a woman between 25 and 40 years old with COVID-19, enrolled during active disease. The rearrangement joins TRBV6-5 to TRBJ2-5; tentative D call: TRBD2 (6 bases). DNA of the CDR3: TGTGCCAGCACCCCAGCCCCTAGCGCGGAGACCCAGTACTTC. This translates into CASTPAPSAETQYF.